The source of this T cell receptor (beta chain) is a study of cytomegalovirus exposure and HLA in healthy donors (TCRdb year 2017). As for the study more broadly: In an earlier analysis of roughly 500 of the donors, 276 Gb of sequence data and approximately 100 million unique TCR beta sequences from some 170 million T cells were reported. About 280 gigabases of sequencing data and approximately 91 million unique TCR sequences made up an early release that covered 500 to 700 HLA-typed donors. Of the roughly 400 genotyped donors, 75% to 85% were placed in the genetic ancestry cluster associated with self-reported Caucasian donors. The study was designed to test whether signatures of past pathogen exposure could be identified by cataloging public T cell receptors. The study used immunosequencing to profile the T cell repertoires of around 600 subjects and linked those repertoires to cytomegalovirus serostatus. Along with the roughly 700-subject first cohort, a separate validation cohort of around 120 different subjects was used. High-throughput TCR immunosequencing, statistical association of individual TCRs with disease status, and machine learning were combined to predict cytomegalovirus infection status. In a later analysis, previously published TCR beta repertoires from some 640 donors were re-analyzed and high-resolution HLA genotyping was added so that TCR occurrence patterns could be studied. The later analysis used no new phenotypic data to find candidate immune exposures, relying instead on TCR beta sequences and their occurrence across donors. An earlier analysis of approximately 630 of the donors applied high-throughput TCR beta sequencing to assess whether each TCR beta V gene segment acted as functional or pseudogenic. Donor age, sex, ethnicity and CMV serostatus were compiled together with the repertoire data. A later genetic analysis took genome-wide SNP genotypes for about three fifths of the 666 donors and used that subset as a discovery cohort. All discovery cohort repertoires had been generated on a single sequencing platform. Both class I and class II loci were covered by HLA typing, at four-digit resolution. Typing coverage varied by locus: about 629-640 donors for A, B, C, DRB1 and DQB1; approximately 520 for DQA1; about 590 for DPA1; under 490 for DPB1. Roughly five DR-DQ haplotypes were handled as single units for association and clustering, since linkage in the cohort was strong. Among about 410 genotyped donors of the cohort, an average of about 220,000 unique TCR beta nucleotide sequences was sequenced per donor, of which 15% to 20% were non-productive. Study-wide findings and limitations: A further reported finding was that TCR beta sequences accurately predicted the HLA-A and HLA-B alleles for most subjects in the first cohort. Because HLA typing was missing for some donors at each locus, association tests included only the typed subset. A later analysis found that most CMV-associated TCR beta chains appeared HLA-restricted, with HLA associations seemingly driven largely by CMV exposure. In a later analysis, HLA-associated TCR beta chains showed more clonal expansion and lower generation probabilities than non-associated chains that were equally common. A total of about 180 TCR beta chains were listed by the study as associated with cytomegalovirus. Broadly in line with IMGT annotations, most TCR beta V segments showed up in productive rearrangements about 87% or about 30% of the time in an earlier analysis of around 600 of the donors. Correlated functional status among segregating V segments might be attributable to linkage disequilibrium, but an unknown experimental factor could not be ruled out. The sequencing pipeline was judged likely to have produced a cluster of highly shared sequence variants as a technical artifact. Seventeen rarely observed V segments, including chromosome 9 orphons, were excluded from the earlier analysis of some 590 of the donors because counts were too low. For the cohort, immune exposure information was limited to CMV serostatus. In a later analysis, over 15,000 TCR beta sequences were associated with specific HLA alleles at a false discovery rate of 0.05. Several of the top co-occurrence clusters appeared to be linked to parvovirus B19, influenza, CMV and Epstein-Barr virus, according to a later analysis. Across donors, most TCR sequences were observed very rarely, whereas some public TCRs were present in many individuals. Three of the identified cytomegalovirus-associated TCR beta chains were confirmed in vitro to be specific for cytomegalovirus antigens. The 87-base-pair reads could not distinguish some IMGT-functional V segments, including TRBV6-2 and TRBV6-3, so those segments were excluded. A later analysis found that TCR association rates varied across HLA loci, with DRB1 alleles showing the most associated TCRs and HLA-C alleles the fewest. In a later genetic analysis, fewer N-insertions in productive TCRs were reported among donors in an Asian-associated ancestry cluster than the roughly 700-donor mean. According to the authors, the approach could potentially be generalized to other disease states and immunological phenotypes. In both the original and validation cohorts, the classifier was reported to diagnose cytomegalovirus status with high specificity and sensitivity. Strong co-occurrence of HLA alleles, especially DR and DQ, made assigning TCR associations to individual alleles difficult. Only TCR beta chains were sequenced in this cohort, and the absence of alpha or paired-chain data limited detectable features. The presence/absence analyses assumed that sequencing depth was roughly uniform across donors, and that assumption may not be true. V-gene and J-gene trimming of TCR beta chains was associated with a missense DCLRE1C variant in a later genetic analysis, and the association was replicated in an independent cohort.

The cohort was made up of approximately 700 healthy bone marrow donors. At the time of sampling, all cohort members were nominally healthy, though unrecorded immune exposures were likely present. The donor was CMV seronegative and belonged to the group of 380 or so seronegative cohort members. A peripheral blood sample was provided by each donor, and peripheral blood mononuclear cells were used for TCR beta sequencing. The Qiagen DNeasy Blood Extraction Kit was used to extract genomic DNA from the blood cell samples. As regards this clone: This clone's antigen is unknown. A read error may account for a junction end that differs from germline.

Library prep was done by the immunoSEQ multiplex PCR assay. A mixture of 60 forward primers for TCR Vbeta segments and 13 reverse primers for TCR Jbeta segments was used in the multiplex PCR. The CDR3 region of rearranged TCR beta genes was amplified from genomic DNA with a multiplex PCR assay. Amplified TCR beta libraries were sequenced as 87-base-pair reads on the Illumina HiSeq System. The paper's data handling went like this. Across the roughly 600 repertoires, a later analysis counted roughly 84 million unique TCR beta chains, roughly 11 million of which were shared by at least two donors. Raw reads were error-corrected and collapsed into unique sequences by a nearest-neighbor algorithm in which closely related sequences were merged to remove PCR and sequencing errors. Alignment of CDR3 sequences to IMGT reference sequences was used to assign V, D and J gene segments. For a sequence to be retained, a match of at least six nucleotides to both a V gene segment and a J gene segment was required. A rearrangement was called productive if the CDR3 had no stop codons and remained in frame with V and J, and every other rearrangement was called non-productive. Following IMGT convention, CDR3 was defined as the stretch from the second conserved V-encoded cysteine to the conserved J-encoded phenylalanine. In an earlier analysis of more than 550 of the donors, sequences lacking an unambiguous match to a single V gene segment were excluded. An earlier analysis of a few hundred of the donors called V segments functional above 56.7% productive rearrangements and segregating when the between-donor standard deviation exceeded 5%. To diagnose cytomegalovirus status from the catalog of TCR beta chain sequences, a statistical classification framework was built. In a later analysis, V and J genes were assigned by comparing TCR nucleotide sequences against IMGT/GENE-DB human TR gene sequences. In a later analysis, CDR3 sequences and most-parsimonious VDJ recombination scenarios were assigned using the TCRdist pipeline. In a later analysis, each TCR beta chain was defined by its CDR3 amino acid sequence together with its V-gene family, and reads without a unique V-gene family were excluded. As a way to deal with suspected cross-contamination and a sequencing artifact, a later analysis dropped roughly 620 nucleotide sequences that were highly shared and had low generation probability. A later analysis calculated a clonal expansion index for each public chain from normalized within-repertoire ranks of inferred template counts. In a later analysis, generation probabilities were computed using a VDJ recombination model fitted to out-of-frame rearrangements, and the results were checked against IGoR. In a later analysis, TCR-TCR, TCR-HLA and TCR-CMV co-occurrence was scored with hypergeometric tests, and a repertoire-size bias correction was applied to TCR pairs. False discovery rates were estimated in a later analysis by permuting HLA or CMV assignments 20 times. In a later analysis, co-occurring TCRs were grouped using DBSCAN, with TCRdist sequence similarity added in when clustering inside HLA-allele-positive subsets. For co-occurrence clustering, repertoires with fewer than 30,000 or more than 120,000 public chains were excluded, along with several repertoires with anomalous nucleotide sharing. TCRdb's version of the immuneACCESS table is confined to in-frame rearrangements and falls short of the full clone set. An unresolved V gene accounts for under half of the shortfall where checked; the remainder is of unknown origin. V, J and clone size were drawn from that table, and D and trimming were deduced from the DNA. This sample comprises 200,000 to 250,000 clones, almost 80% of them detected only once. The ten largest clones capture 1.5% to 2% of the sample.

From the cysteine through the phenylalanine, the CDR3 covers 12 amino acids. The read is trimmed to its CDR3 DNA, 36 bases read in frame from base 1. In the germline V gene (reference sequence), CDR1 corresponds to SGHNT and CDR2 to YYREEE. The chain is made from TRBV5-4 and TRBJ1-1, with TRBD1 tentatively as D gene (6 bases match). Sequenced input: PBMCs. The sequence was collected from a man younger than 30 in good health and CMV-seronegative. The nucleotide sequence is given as TGTGCCAGCAGCGGCCGGGACACAGAAGCTTTCTTT. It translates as CASSGRDTEAFF.